Shown below are 11 T cell receptor beta chains from a single sample sequenced in a study of blood T cell repertoires in COVID-19. Sequencing was performed with immunoSEQ multiplex PCR; in TCRdb, only in-frame clones are kept and a portion is missing. This table has 100,000 to 120,000 clones, 75% to 90% appearing once. The sample consisted of peripheral blood. Receptors were obtained from a woman aged 50 to 60 with acute or convalescent COVID-19.

The genes are TRBV6-5 and TRBJ2-1; D may be TRBD1 (6 bases). CDR1 and CDR2 (germline): MNHEY, SVGAGI. Trimming cost V 6 bases and J 6 bases, with 18 bases left between them. The CDR3 has 15 residues. Written as DNA, the CDR3 is TGTGCCAGCAGCCCCGGGACAAATATCATCAATGAGCAGTTCTTC. Translation gives CASSPGTNIINEQFF.

This clone was seen only a few times. The rearrangement joins TRBV14 to TRBJ1-2; D uncertain. Germline-derived CDR1 and CDR2 are SGHDN and FVKESK. This CDR3 has 13 amino acids. The ends were cut back, 1 base at V and 8 bases at J, with 11 bases in the middle. CDR3 protein: CASSQVEGRGYTF. The CDR3 bases are TGTGCCAGCAGCCAAGTCGAGGGTAGAGGCTACACCTTC. Together with reference TRBV14 and TRBJ1-2, the CDR3 gives the full variable domain: EAGVTQFPSHSVIEKGQTVTLRCDPISGHDNLYWYRRVMGKEIKFLLHFVKESKQDESGMPNNRFLAERTGGTYSTLKVQPAELEDSGVYFCASSQVEGRGYTFGSGTRLTVV.

The rearrangement links TRBV20-1 to TRBJ1-2; D not resolved. Per germline, CDR1 DFQATT and CDR2 SNEGSKA (reference sequence). Trimming took 6 bases from V and 4 from J, leaving 9 bases between them. The length of the CDR3 is 11 residues. CDR3 DNA: TGCAGTGCCCCCGCAGGCTATGGCTACACCTTC. Its translation is CSAPAGYGYTF.

The chain uses TRBV5-4 and TRBJ2-5, with D perhaps matching TRBD2 (6 bases). The CDR3 length is 16 residues. Germline V gene lookup returns CDR1 SGHNT and CDR2 YYREEE (reference sequence). Trimming pared 4 bases from V and 0 bases from J, leaving 16 bases between. In nucleotides, the CDR3 is TGTGCCAGCAGCCGAGGGACTGCGGGGTACCAAGAGACCCAGTACTTC. Its protein product is CASSRGTAGYQETQYF.

As to this clone: Other nucleotide sequences in the sample specify the same CDR3. V usage is TRBV7-3 and J usage is TRBJ1-1; perhaps TRBD1 as D (5 bases). Germline V gene lookup returns CDR1 SGHTA and CDR2 FQGTGA. V was cut by 5 bases and J by 5 bases, with 9 bases left in between. This CDR3 region has 12 residues. The CDR3 bases are TGTGCCAGCAGCCCCGGGGGTACTGAAGCTTTCTTT. It translates to CASSPGGTEAFF.

This chain joins TRBV6-5 and TRBJ1-1; D not resolved. Germline values: CDR1 MNHEY, CDR2 SVGAGI. The CDR3 loop spans 15 amino acids. The V end was cut by 6 bases, the J end by 0 bases, with 14 bases between. The CDR3: CASSLQSQVNTEAFF. In DNA form, the CDR3 reads TGTGCCAGCAGCCTACAATCGCAGGTGAACACTGAAGCTTTCTTT.

The rearrangement joins TRBV27 to TRBJ1-5; no reliable D call. This CDR3 has 14 amino acids. The V end lost 7 bases, the J end lost 0 bases, and 10 bases lay between the germline ends. In germline, CDR1 is MNHEY, CDR2 SMNVEV (reference sequence). The CDR3 DNA sequence: TGTGCCAGCACCTCCCCCGGTAGCAATCAGCCCCAGCATTTT. Its translation: CASTSPGSNQPQHF.

This sequence joins TRBV7-8 and TRBJ1-1; 8 bases are shared with TRBD1. CDR1 is SGHVS, CDR2 FQNEAQ, per germline. The CDR3 sequence is 15 residues long. V dropped 5 bases and J dropped 3; count of bases not matched to a gene: 8. The CDR3 DNA reads as TGTGCCAGCAGCAAGAACAGGGGGAGAGACACTGAAGCTTTCTTT. Its translation is CASSKNRGRDTEAFF.

The V call is TRBV6-2 or TRBV6-3, the J call TRBJ1-4, with D tentatively TRBD1 (5 bases). The CDR3 contains 12 residues. Trimming stripped 5 bases from V and 11 bases from J, with 12 bases between. In germline, CDR1 is MNHEY, CDR2 SVGEGT. In nucleotides, the CDR3 is TGTGCCAGCAGTCAAGGGGTTCGGAAACTGTTTTTT. Protein: CASSQGVRKLFF.

The genes are TRBV7-3 and TRBJ2-3, with D possibly TRBD1 on 6 matching bases. Looked up from germline, CDR1 is SGHTA and CDR2 is FQGTGA. V gave up 4 bases and J gave up 6 bases, with 11 bases separating them. The CDR3 contains 13 residues. The CDR3 sequence is CASSSGHLDTQYF. The CDR3 region has the DNA TGTGCCAGCAGCTCGGGACATCTGGATACGCAGTATTTT.

The chain joins TRBV10-2 to TRBJ1-1, with 8 nucleotides matching TRBD1. Per germline, CDR1 WSHSY and CDR2 SAAADI. This CDR3 has 15 amino acids. V shed 2 bases and J 5 bases; nucleotides not matched to a gene: 7. The CDR3 here is CASSEPTGGRTEAFF. The DNA for the CDR3 is TGCGCCAGCAGTGAGCCCACAGGGGGTAGGACTGAAGCTTTCTTT.